The sequence of this TCR beta chain was determined in a study of cytomegalovirus exposure and HLA in healthy donors. Points from the study as a whole: In a later analysis, parvovirus B19, influenza, CMV and Epstein-Barr virus appeared linked to several top co-occurrence clusters. In a later analysis, donors in an Asian-associated ancestry cluster reportedly had fewer N-insertions in productive TCRs than the cohort mean. In terms of immune exposure information, only CMV serostatus was available.

To note about this clone: Antigen unknown.

This PCR relied on a set of 60 Vbeta primers and 13 Jbeta primers. The assay was immunoSEQ multiplex PCR, and TCRdb's table has in-frame clones only and misses some. The sample yields 120,000 or so clones, around 85% seen once. The donors gave bone marrow, and they were healthy. The TCR originated in a young man in good health and CMV-seropositive. The sample comprised PBMCs.

CDR3 DNA: TGTGCCAGCTCACCATATTTCCGGACAGGGCGCGGTGAGCAGTTCTTC. Residues: CASSPYFRTGRGEQFF. The J gene is TRBJ2-1, the V gene TRBV18; 8 bases are a match to TRBD1. The CDR3 sequence is 16 residues long. The junction had 12 bases not matched to a gene; V was cut back by 2 bases and J by 9 bases. Germline lookup yields CDR1 KGHSH and CDR2 LQKENI.